This T cell receptor (beta chain) was identified in a study of cytotoxic CD8 clonotypes in ibrutinib-treated CLL (dated by TCRdb to the early 2020s). About the investigation overall: The cohort was composed of about 10 relapsed/refractory and about 15 treatment-naive patients; IGHV unmutated status was identified in roughly 18 patients. Partial responses were observed in roughly 25 patients and complete responses in 2; after a median follow-up of roughly 72 months, remission was maintained in 15 or so patients and progression was observed in some 12. The response samples were drawn at a median of approximately 11 months into treatment, with a range of roughly 6 to 40 months. Samples averaged approximately 240,000 productive templates and roughly 86,000 productive rearrangements. Longitudinal samples were obtainable from about 30% of the roughly 86 participants in the trial. Cryopreserved peripheral blood mononuclear cells were collected at three points: before therapy, at response, and at either sustained remission or disease progression.

The CDR3 numbers 11 residues from cysteine through phenylalanine. The kept DNA is CDR3 alone, 33 bases in frame from the first base. Looking up the germline V gene (reference sequence) yields CDR1 DFQATT and CDR2 SNEGSKA. Trimming at the junction amounts to 6 bases on V and 4 bases on J, and the germline ends lie 9 bases apart. For TCR beta library preparation, roughly 2.2 micrograms of genomic DNA were isolated from cryopreserved PBMCs. High-throughput TCR beta sequencing was performed on longitudinal blood samples from CLL patients receiving ibrutinib monotherapy. The patients took part in an open-label, single-center phase 2 trial of ibrutinib monotherapy. This clone showed up just a few times. Its antigen is unknown. Per-nucleotide qualities are absent, and no much larger clonotype sits a single base away. The sample has other DNA sequences that encode this CDR3 too. Each clonotype received, on average, about 9.7x coverage in deep resolution sequencing performed on a MiSeq, where the target depth lay between 1 in 1 million and 1 in 200,000 T cells. The immunoSEQ hsTCRB Kit was used to generate TCR beta libraries. Regarding the original processing steps: ImmunoSEQ Data Assistant and ImmunoSEQ Analyzer were used for data analysis, and V, D and J genes were assigned according to IMGT definitions. Clonality, with values ranging from 0 to 1, was calculated as one minus the normalized Shannon entropy of productive rearrangement frequencies. Only overrepresented clonotypes making up at least 0.05% of the repertoire of each patient were included in the public clonotype analysis. Repertoires from thirteen age-matched healthy donors in immuneACCESS were used as clonality controls. TCRdb retrieved this table from immuneACCESS and kept in-frame rearrangements only. Not all clones are present; in checked studies, unresolved V genes account for under half, and no reason is known for the remainder. V and J calls and clone size follow that table, whereas D and trimming were derived from the DNA. The sample table holds more than 300,000 clones, of which roughly 80% were seen once. The ten largest clones capture 6.5% to 8.5% of the sample.

What the study reported, not specific to this receptor: Clonality rose at ibrutinib response, remained stable during sustained remission, and dropped back toward baseline at progression. Public clonotypes were rare and either contracted or stayed stable during treatment, and the rise in clonality at ibrutinib response reflected the expansion of private clonotypes. Sampling times were not matched between patients in sustained remission and patients whose disease was progressing, and lymph node repertoires were not examined. At baseline, clonality was higher than in age-matched healthy donors and showed a strong correlation with circulating CD8+ T-cell counts.

The source material was PBMCs, sampled before ibrutinib treatment. The TCR was taken from a human donor with chronic lymphocytic leukemia. Recombination joined TRBV20-1 with TRBJ1-1, and perhaps TRBD1 as D gene, on 5 matching bases. At the DNA level, the sequence is TGCAGTGCCGGCGGGGGCACTGAAGCTTTCTTT. It codes for CSAGGGTEAFF.